The clone carrying this T cell receptor beta chain was found once. As yet, its antigen is unknown. Findings and limits, study-wide: Tumor memory CD4+ T cell TCR gene usage was found to cluster with blood and lymph node memory CD4+ cells and with lymph node naive CD4+ cells. Tumor-infiltrating Treg TCR alpha and beta sequences overlapped most with tumor naive CD4+ T cells, then blood naive.

CDR3 length: 17 amino acids. In germline, CDR1 is DFQATT, CDR2 SNEGSKA (reference sequence). Trimming left V 3 bases short and J 5 bases short, with 25 bases between. CD25-based Treg depletion was applied to purified naive CD4+ T cells. A single record per CDR3 protein comes from TCRdb applying MiXCR to the 5' RACE reads. This sample has some 12,000 distinct CDR3 sequences, with around 49% found just once. The chain couples TRBV20-1 to TRBJ2-5, with a possible D match to TRBD2 (6 bases). This clonotype was obtained from a female donor with breast cancer. The sequencing sample was made of tumor-infiltrating naive CD4+ T cells sorted from the breast tumor. Subset described: naive CD4+ T cells, CD4+CD45RA+CD25-. The CDR3 region is CSASLTVTTNGGETQYF. CDR3 DNA sequence: TGCAGTGCTAGTCTGACAGTCACCACCAACGGGGGTGAGACCCAGTACTTC.